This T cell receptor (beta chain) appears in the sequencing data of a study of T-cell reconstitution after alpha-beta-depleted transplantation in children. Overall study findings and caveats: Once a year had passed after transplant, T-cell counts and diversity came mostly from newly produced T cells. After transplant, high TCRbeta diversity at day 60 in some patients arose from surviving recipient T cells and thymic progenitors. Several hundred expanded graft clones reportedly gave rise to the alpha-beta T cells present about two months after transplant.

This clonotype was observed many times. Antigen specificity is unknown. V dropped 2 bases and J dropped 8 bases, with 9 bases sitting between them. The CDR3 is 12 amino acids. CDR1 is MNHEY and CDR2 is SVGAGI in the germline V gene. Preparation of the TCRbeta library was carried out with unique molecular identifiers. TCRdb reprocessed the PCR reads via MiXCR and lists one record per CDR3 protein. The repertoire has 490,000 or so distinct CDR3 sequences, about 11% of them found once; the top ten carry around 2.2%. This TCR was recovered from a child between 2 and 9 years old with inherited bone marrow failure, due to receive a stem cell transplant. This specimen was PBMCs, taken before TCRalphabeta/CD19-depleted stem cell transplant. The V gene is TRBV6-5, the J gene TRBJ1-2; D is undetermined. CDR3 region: CASSYRDGGYTF. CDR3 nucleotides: TGTGCCAGCAGTTACAGGGATGGCGGCTACACCTTC.